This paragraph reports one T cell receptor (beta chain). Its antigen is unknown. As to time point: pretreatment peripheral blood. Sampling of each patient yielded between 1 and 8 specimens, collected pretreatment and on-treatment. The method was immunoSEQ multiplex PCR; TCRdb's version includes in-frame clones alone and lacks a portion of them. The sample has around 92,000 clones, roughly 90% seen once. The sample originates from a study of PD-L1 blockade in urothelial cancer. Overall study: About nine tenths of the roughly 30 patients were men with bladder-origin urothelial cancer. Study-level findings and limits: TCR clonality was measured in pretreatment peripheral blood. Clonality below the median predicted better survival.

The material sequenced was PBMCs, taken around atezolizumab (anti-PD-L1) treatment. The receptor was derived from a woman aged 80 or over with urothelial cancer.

The CDR3 protein is CASSLAVSSYNEQFF. The CDR3 coding sequence is TGTGCCAGCAGCTTAGCGGTTAGCTCCTACAATGAGCAGTTCTTC. The chain links TRBV5-6 to TRBJ2-1; possibly TRBD2 for D (5 bases). The length of the CDR3 is 15 residues. Trimming removed 2 bases from V and 0 bases from J, with 9 bases in between. The V gene's germline CDR1 is SGHDT and CDR2 YYEEEE.